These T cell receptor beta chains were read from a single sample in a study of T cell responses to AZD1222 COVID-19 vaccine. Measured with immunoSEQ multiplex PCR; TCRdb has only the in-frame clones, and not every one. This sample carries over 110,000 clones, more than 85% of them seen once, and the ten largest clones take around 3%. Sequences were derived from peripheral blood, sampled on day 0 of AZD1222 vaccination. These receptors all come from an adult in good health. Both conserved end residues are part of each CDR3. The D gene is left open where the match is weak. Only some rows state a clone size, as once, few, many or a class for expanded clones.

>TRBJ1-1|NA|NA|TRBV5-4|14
TGTGCCAGCAGCCAGGAAAGGAGGGAAACTGAAGCTTTCTTT
CASSQERRETEAFF
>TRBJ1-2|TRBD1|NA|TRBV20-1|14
TGCAGTGCTAGTGGACAGGGCATTCGGTATGGCTACACCTTC
CSASGQGIRYGYTF
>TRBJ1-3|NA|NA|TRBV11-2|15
TGTGCCAGCAGCTTGGGGAGTGGTGCTGGAAACACCATATATTTT
CASSLGSGAGNTIYF
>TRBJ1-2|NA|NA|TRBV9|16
TGTGCCAGCAGCGCGACTTCCTTCCACGGGGGATATGGCTACACCTTC
CASSATSFHGGYGYTF
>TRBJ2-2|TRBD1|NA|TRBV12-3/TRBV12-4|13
TGTGCCAGCAGGACAGGGATGGCCGGGGAGCTGTTTTTT
CASRTGMAGELFF
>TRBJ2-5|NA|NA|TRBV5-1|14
TGCGCCAGCAGCCCACACCAGGGACAAGAGACCCAGTACTTC
CASSPHQGQETQYF
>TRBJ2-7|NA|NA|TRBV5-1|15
TGCGCCAGCAGCCCGGCAGGGGACACCTCCTACGAGCAGTACTTC
CASSPAGDTSYEQYF
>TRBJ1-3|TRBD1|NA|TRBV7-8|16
TGTGCCAGCAGCTTAGGGACAGGGGGCACAGGAAACACCATATATTTT
CASSLGTGGTGNTIYF
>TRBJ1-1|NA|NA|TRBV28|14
TGTGCCAGCGCGCCGGGGGGTCGGTACACTGAAGCTTTCTTT
CASAPGGRYTEAFF
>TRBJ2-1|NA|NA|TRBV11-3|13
TGTGCCAGCAGCGATCCGGGGTACAATGAGCAGTTCTTC
CASSDPGYNEQFF
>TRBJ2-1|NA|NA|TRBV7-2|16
TGTGCCAGCAGCCAAAGAACTAGTTGGGGCTCCAATGAGCAGTTCTTC
CASSQRTSWGSNEQFF
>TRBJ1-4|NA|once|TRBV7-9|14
TGTGCCAGCAGCTTAATGTTTGGGAATGAAAAACTGTTTTTT
CASSLMFGNEKLFF
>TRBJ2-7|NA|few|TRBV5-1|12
TGCGCCAGCAGCTTGACAACCTACGAGCAGTACTTC
CASSLTTYEQYF
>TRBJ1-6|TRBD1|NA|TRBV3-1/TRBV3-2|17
TGTGCCAGCAGCCAAGCGAACCAGGGGACAGGGCATTCACCCCTCCACTTT
CASSQANQGTGHSPLHF
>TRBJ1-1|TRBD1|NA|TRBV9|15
TGTGCCAGCAGCGTTCAGACAGGGGGCGGCACTGAAGCTTTCTTT
CASSVQTGGGTEAFF
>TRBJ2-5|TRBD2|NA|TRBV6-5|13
TGTGCCAGCAGACCACTAGCGAAAGCGACCCAGTACTTC
CASRPLAKATQYF
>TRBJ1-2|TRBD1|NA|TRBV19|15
TGTGCCAGTAGTACCGGGACAGGGGGCGTCTATGGCTACACCTTC
CASSTGTGGVYGYTF
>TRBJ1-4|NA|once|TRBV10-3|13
TGTGCCATCAGTGTGGGGACTAATGAAAAACTGTTTTTT
CAISVGTNEKLFF
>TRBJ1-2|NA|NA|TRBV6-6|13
TGTGCCAGCAGGCCTACAGACCCTGGGGGCTACACCTTC
CASRPTDPGGYTF
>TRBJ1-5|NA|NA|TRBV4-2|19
TGTGCCAGCAGCCAGGAGGGGCGGGGGGGATATCATAGCAATCAGCCCCAGCATTTT
CASSQEGRGGYHSNQPQHF
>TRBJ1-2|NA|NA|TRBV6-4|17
TGTGCCAGCAGTTCATCGGGACCCGAGGCCTCTTACTATGGCTACACCTTC
CASSSSGPEASYYGYTF
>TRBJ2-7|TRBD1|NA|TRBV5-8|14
TGTGCCAGCAGCTTCTACGGGACAGGGTACGAGCAGTACTTC
CASSFYGTGYEQYF
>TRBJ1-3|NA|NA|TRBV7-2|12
TGTGCCAGCAGCTTAGGTGGAGCTACCATATATTTT
CASSLGGATIYF
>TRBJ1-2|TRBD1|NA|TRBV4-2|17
TGTGCCAGCAGCCGAATCAGAGGGACAGGGGGCCTCGATGGCTACACCTTC
CASSRIRGTGGLDGYTF
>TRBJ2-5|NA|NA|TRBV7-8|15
TGTGCCAGCAGCCTCCAGGGTGGCGTGGAAGAGACCCAGTACTTC
CASSLQGGVEETQYF
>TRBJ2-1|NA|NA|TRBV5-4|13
TGTGCCAGCAGCTTGAGCAGGGGTCTTGAGCAGTTCTTC
CASSLSRGLEQFF
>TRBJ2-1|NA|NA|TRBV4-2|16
TGTGCCAGCAGCCAAGTCCGAGAAAACAGGTACAATGAGCAGTTCTTC
CASSQVRENRYNEQFF
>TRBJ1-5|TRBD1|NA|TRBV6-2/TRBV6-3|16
TGTGCCAGCAGTTACTCGACAGGGGCCAGAAATCAGCCCCAGCATTTT
CASSYSTGARNQPQHF
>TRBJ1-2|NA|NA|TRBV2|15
TGTGCCAGCAGGGAGGCGTCAGGGACTAACTATGGCTACACCTTC
CASREASGTNYGYTF
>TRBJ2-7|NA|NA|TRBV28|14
TGTGCCAGCAGTCCTCACTTGACGGGGGAAAGGCAGTACTTC
CASSPHLTGERQYF
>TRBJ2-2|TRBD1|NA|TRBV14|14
TGTGCCAGCAGCCCAACAGGGGGCTATAGGGAGCTGTTTTTT
CASSPTGGYRELFF
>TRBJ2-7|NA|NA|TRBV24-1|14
TGTGCCACCAGTGGGAGGGACAGACCCTACGAGCAGTACTTC
CATSGRDRPYEQYF
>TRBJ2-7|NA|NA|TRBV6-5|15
TGTGCCAGCAGTCCAGGGGAGGGGGCTTTACGCGAGCAGTACTTC
CASSPGEGALREQYF
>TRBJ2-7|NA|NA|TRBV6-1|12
TGTGCCAGCAGTTCCTCCCCCTACGAGCAGTACTTC
CASSSSPYEQYF
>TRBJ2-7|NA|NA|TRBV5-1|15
TGCGCCAGCAGCTCTCAAGGGGTTTACTCCTACGAGCAGTACTTC
CASSSQGVYSYEQYF
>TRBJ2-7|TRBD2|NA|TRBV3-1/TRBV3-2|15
TGTGCCAGCAGCCCCGTTGGACTAGTCTCCTACGAGCAGTACTTC
CASSPVGLVSYEQYF
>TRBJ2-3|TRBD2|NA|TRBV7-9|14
TGTGCCAGCAGCTTATCCGCGGGAGCAGATACGCAGTATTTT
CASSLSAGADTQYF
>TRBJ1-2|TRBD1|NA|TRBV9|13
TGTGCCAGCAGCCCGACAGGGGTTTATGGCTACACCTTC
CASSPTGVYGYTF
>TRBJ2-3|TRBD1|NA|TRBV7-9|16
TGTGCCAGCAGCCTGCCCCGGGACAGGGGCACAGATACGCAGTATTTT
CASSLPRDRGTDTQYF
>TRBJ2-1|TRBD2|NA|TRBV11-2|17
TGTGCCAGCAGCTTGAATGGGCTAGCGGGAGGTTACAATGAGCAGTTCTTC
CASSLNGLAGGYNEQFF
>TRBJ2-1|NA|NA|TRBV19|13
TGTGCCAGTACCCCGGACGGGCCCGGTGAGCAGTTCTTC
CASTPDGPGEQFF
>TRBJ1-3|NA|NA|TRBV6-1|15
TGTGCCAGCAGTGAAGTCAGGGTCTCTGGAAACACCATATATTTT
CASSEVRVSGNTIYF
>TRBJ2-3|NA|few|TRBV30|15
TGTGCCTGGAGTGTTCTAGAGGGGAACACAGATACGCAGTATTTT
CAWSVLEGNTDTQYF
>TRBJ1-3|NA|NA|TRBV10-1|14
TGCGCCAGCAGTGACCAGCACTCTGGAAACACCATATATTTT
CASSDQHSGNTIYF
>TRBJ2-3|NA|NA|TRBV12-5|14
TGTGCTAGTGGTTTGGTCTCAGGGACAGATACGCAGTATTTT
CASGLVSGTDTQYF
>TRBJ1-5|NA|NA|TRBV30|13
TGTGCCTGGGGGATGTGGGGCAATCAGCCCCAGCATTTT
CAWGMWGNQPQHF
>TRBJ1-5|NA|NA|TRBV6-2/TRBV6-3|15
TGTGCCAGCAGCCCAGGAGAGCGTAGCAATCAGCCCCAGCATTTT
CASSPGERSNQPQHF